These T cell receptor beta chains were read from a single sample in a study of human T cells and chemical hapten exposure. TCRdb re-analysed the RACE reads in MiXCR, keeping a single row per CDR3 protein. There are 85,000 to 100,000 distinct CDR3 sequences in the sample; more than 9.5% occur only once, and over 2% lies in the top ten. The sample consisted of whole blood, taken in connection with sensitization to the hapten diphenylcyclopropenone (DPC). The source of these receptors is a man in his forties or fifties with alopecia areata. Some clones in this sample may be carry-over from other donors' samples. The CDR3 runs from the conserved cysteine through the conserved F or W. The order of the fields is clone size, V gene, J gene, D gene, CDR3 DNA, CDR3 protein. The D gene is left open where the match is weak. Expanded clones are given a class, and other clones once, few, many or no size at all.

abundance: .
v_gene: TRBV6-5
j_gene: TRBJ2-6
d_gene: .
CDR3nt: TGTGCCAGCAGTTACGGGCCGGGAACAAAAGGGGCCAACGTCCTGACTTTC
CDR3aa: CASSYGPGTKGANVLTF

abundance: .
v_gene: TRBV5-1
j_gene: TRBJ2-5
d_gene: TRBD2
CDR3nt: TGCGCCAGCAGCTTGTCCCGGACTAGCGGAAACCAAGAGACCCAGTACTTC
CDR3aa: CASSLSRTSGNQETQYF

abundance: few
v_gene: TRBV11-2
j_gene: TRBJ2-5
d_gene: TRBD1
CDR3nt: TGTGCCAGCAGCTTAGACGCGACAGGGGAGGAGACCCAGTACTTC
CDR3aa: CASSLDATGEETQYF

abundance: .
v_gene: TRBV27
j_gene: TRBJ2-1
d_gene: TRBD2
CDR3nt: TGTGTCAGCACGTGGACAGGAACAGGACTAGCGGGGGACTACAATGAGCAGTTCTTC
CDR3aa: CVSTWTGTGLAGDYNEQFF

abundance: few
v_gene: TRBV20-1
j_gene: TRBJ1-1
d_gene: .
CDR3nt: TGCAGTGCTAGAATCGGCTGGGGCACTGAAGCTTTCTTT
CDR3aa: CSARIGWGTEAFF

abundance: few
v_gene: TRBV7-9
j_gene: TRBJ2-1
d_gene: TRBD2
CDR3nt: TGTGCCAGCAGCGAGACTAGCGGGAGGGATGAGCAGTTCTTC
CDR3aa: CASSETSGRDEQFF

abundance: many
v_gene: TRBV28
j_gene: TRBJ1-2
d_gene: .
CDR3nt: TGTGCCAGCAATCGGTCAGGGTATGGCTACACCTTC
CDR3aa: CASNRSGYGYTF

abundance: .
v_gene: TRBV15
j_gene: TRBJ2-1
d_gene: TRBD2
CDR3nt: TGTGCCACCAGCTCCGCAGGGGGACTAGCGGGAGAGGGTGAGCAGTTCTTC
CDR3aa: CATSSAGGLAGEGEQFF

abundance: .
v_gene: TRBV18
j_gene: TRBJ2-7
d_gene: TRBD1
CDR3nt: TGTGCCAGCTTCACGGGGACAGGGGGCCACGAGCAGTACTTC
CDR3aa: CASFTGTGGHEQYF

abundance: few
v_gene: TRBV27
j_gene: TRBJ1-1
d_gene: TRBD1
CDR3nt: TGTGCCAGCACCAAAGGAGACAGGGGGCTAGTCTTT
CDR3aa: CASTKGDRGLVF

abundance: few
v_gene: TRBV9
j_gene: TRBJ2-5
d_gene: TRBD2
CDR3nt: TGTGCCAGCAGCGTAGTCGGGACTAGTGGAGAGACCCAGTACTTC
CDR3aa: CASSVVGTSGETQYF

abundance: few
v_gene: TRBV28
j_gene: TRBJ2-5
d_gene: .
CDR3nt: TGTGCCAGCAGTTTAAATGTCTGGGCGGAGCAAGAGACCCAGTACTTC
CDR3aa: CASSLNVWAEQETQYF

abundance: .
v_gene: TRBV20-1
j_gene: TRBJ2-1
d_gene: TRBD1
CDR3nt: TGCAGTGCTAGAGATTTCGGACAGGAGATTAATGAGCAGTTCTTC
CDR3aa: CSARDFGQEINEQFF

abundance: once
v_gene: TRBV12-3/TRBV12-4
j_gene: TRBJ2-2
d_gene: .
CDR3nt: TGTGCCAGCAGTTTAGATTCGTGGACCGGGGAGCTGTTTTTT
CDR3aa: CASSLDSWTGELFF

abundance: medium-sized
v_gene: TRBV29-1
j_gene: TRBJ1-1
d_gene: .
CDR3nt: TGCAGCGTTACGGGCAACACTGAAGCTTTCTTT
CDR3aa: CSVTGNTEAFF

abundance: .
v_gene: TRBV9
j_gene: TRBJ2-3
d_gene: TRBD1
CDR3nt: TGTGCCAGCAGCTTCGCGGGGGACAGGGGAACGGATACGCAGTATTTT
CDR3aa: CASSFAGDRGTDTQYF

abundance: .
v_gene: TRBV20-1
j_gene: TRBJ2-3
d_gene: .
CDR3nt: TGCAGTGCTAGAGATACCCAAGGCACAGATACGCAGTATTTT
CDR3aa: CSARDTQGTDTQYF

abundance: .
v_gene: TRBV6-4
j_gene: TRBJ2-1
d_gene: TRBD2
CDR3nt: TGTGCCAGCAGTGGCTCAGTAGCGGGAGAGGGTGAGCAGTTCTTC
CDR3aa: CASSGSVAGEGEQFF

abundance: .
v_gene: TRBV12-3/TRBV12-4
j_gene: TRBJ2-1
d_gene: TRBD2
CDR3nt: TGTGCCAGCAGTCAGAGACTAGCGGTCAATGAGCAGTTCTTC
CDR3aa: CASSQRLAVNEQFF

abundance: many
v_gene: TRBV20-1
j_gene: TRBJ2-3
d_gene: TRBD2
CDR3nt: TGCAGTACTAGGGCTAGCGGGAGGGCCGCATATACGCAGTATTTT
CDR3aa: CSTRASGRAAYTQYF

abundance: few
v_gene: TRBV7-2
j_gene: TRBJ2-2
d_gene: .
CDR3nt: TGTGCTGGCGGGCTGGGGGGGGAGCTGTTTTTT
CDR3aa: CAGGLGGELFF

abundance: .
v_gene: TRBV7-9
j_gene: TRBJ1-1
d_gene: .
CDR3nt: TGTGCCAGCTACGTCGGGACTGACACTGAAGCTTTCTTT
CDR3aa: CASYVGTDTEAFF

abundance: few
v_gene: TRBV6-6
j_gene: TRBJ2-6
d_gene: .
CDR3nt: TGTGCCAGCGGAGGCTCTGGGGCCAACGTCCTGACTTTC
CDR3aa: CASGGSGANVLTF

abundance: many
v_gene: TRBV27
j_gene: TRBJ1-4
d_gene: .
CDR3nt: TGTGCCAGCAGTTCGTTTACACAACCCGAAAAACTGTTTTTT
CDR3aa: CASSSFTQPEKLFF

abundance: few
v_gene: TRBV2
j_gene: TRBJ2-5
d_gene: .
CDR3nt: TGTGCCAGCACCGGCGCGCAAGAGACCCAGTACTTC
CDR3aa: CASTGAQETQYF

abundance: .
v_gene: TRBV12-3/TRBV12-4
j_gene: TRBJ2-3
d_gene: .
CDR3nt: TGTGCCAGCAGTTTGTCACCAGATACGCAGTATTTT
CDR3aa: CASSLSPDTQYF

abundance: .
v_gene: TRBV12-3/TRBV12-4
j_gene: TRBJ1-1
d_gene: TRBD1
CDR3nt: TGTGCCAGCAGTACAGGGGATTGGGCGAACACTGAAGCTTTCTTT
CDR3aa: CASSTGDWANTEAFF

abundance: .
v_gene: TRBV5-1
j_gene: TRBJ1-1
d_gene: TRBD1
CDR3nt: TGCGCCAGCAGGGGGGGAGGGGGCACGTCTACTGAAGCTTTCTTT
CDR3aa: CASRGGGGTSTEAFF

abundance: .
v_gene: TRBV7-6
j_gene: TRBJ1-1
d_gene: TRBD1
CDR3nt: TGTGCCAGCAGTCAAGGTTGGGCACAGGGGGGCACTGAAGCTTTCTTT
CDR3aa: CASSQGWAQGGTEAFF

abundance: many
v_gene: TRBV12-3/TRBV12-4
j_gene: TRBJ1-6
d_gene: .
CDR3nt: TGTGCCAGCAGTTTATCCAGGGAGGGATCACCCCTCCACTTT
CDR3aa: CASSLSREGSPLHF

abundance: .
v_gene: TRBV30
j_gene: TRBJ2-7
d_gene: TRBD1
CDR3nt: TGTGCCTGGAGTGTATTTGCAGGGGGTCCCTACGAGCAGTACTTC
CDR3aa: CAWSVFAGGPYEQYF

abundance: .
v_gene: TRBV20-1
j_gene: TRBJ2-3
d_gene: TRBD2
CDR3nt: TGCAGTGCTCGGGGACTAGCGGGAGATTTAGATACGCAGTATTTT
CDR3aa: CSARGLAGDLDTQYF

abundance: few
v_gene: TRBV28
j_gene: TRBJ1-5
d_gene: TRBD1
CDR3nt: TGTGCCAGCAGTTTAGGCCGGGACAGGGACATTCAGCCCCAGCATTTT
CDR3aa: CASSLGRDRDIQPQHF

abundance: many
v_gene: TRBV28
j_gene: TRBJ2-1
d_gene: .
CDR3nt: TGTGCCAGCAGTTTACGTCCCCTCAACGAGCAGTTCTTC
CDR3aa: CASSLRPLNEQFF

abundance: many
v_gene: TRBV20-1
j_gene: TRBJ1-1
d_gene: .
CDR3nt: TGCAGTGCTAGCCCCGGGGGGACCGGCACTGAAGCTTTCTTT
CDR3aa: CSASPGGTGTEAFF

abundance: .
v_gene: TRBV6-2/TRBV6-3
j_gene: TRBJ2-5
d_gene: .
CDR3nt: TGTGCCAGCAGTTACTCATCGTTAGCGGCCCCGACGGAGACCCAGTACTTC
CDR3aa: CASSYSSLAAPTETQYF

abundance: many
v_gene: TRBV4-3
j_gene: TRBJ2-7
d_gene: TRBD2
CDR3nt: TGCGCCAGCAGCCAAAGCCTCGGGACTAGCGGGCTCTACGAGCAGTACTTC
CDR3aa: CASSQSLGTSGLYEQYF

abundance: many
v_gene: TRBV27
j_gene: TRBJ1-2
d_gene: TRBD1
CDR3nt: TGTGCCAGCAGTTCCGCTCAAACAGGGGTTTGGGGCTACACCTTC
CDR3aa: CASSSAQTGVWGYTF

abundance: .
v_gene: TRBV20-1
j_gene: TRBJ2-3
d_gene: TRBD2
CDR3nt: TGCAGTGCTATTAGCGGGAGGGCCTTAGATACGCAGTATTTT
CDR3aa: CSAISGRALDTQYF

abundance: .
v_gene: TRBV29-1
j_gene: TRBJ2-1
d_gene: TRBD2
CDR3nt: TGCAGCGCTTGGACTAGCGGGAGTAGTGAGCAGTTCTTC
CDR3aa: CSAWTSGSSEQFF

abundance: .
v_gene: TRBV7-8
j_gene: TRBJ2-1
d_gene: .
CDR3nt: TGTGCCAGCAGCTTAGCCCCCAGAGGCAATGAGCAGTTCTTC
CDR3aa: CASSLAPRGNEQFF

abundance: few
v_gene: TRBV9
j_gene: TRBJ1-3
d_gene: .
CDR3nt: TGTGCCAGCAGCGCGCAGAGCTCTGGAAACACCATATATTTT
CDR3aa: CASSAQSSGNTIYF